This T cell receptor beta chain came from a study of blood T cell repertoires in COVID-19. The CDR3 runs to 17 residues. J gave up 6 bases and V 5 bases, and 18 bases lay outside the gene matches. Germline V lookup: CDR1 MDHEN, CDR2 SYDVKM. Authors' analysis steps: From reference gene primer amplification, estimates of nucleated cell counts were derived. Assay: immunoSEQ multiplex PCR; the TCRdb copy retains only in-frame clones and omits some. V and J calls and clone size come straight from that table; D and trimming were deduced from the DNA. The data hold roughly 220,000 clones, with 70% to 90% observed a single time.

This TCR came from a man aged 45 to 65 who had recovered from COVID-19. The specimen was peripheral blood. This chain connects TRBV28 to TRBJ2-7; the match to TRBD2 covers 8 bases. As DNA, the CDR3 is TGTGCCAGCAGTCCCGGGACACCCCTCCCCGGGGGGGGCGAGCAGTACTTC. Its protein product is CASSPGTPLPGGGEQYF.